Given below is one T cell receptor beta chain in context. The data stem from a study of T cell responses to AZD1222 COVID-19 vaccine. The J segment lost 6 bases and the V segment lost 6 bases, leaving 10 bases of the junction unmatched. Germline values: CDR1 PRHDT, CDR2 FYEKMQ (reference sequence). The CDR3 is 14 amino acids. TCRdb's table, derived via immunoSEQ multiplex PCR, lists solely in-frame clones and lacks some. The data show about 170,000 clones, 80% to 90% seen once. This specimen was peripheral blood, taken on day 0 of AZD1222 vaccination. The chain combines TRBV13 with TRBJ2-7; 8 bases are a match to TRBD1. The receptor comes from an adult in good health. In nucleotides, the CDR3 is TGTGCCAGCAGTCCAGGGGGCGCGGTTCCCGAGCAGTACTTC. This codes for CASSPGGAVPEQYF.